These T cell receptor beta chains were read from a single sample in a study of T cell repertoires in cytomegalovirus infection. TCRdb re-analysed the reads in MiXCR, keeping a single row per CDR3 protein. The sample lists about 740,000 distinct CDR3 sequences; roughly 35% were seen once. Sequencing was carried out using PBMCs. The receptors shown here come from a human donor in good health (CMV status not recorded). Some clones in this sample may be carry-over from other donors' samples. Each CDR3 is given with its conserved first and last residue. Each record gives: D gene, clone size, V gene, CDR3 protein. A D gene is named only where the DNA matches it firmly. Where a row states a size, it is once, few, many or the class of an expanded clone; other rows omit it.

d_call: TRBD2
clone_size: once
v_call: TRBV15
cdr3_aa: CATSRGGTSGRNSYEQYF

d_call: -
clone_size: once
v_call: TRBV18
cdr3_aa: CASSPPSGLNTEAFF

d_call: -
clone_size: -
v_call: TRBV23-1
cdr3_aa: CASSQSEAGTGELFF

d_call: -
clone_size: -
v_call: TRBV6-2/TRBV6-3
cdr3_aa: CASLLRVGADTQYF

d_call: TRBD2
clone_size: -
v_call: TRBV7-2
cdr3_aa: CASSLASGGGQETKYF

d_call: -
clone_size: few
v_call: TRBV6-1
cdr3_aa: CASSILGRLTGELFF

d_call: -
clone_size: -
v_call: TRBV12-3/TRBV12-4
cdr3_aa: CASSSGTAGRWQFF

d_call: -
clone_size: few
v_call: TRBV7-9
cdr3_aa: CASSSTYWGEKLFF

d_call: -
clone_size: -
v_call: TRBV7-8
cdr3_aa: CASSPTGVGFNQPQHF

d_call: -
clone_size: -
v_call: TRBV14
cdr3_aa: CASSPTTGTPRTDTQYF

d_call: -
clone_size: -
v_call: TRBV4-1
cdr3_aa: CAVSPITYSGNTIYF

d_call: TRBD2
clone_size: few
v_call: TRBV11-2
cdr3_aa: CASSLAPSGASYEQYF

d_call: TRBD1
clone_size: -
v_call: TRBV18
cdr3_aa: CASSEDRSVYSYEQYF

d_call: TRBD2
clone_size: few
v_call: TRBV6-1
cdr3_aa: CASRDQSGGAWDEQFF

d_call: TRBD1
clone_size: few
v_call: TRBV6-1
cdr3_aa: CASSYSLTGVNGYTF

d_call: TRBD1
clone_size: few
v_call: TRBV6-1
cdr3_aa: CASRPGQVARGTIYF

d_call: -
clone_size: few
v_call: TRBV10-3
cdr3_aa: CAISAEYKGQSPEAFF

d_call: -
clone_size: few
v_call: TRBV30
cdr3_aa: CAWSEIQRDTQYF

d_call: -
clone_size: -
v_call: TRBV7-3
cdr3_aa: CASSLKQQRTDTQYF

d_call: TRBD2
clone_size: few
v_call: TRBV4-1
cdr3_aa: CASSQTGGRYEQYF

d_call: -
clone_size: -
v_call: TRBV7-2
cdr3_aa: CASSFIPGVLHYGYTF

d_call: -
clone_size: -
v_call: TRBV6-5
cdr3_aa: CASSGSGSNQPQRF

d_call: -
clone_size: few
v_call: TRBV5-1
cdr3_aa: CASSSGRGSTNEKLFF

d_call: TRBD1
clone_size: -
v_call: TRBV6-6
cdr3_aa: CASRDRDTEAFF

d_call: TRBD1
clone_size: -
v_call: TRBV9
cdr3_aa: CASSAGTGPNSPLHF

d_call: TRBD1
clone_size: -
v_call: TRBV29-1
cdr3_aa: CSVHRGVHTGELFF

d_call: -
clone_size: few
v_call: TRBV7-2
cdr3_aa: CASSLVVGGSSYNSPLHF

d_call: TRBD2
clone_size: -
v_call: TRBV6-5
cdr3_aa: CASGTSGALGEQYF

d_call: TRBD1
clone_size: once
v_call: TRBV3-1
cdr3_aa: CASRQGGTGTVQYF

d_call: -
clone_size: many
v_call: TRBV7-2
cdr3_aa: CASSRGRQAHGYTF

d_call: TRBD1
clone_size: -
v_call: TRBV28
cdr3_aa: CDISGGQGAPYGYTF

d_call: -
clone_size: -
v_call: TRBV6-2/TRBV6-3
cdr3_aa: CASSFGGRSSYNEQFF

d_call: -
clone_size: -
v_call: TRBV2
cdr3_aa: CASSGRDGNYNEQFF

d_call: TRBD2
clone_size: many
v_call: TRBV7-9
cdr3_aa: CASSLGTSGKETQYF

d_call: -
clone_size: -
v_call: TRBV6-1
cdr3_aa: CASSALGEQETQYF

d_call: -
clone_size: -
v_call: TRBV20-1
cdr3_aa: CSARDLGQTNENLFF

d_call: -
clone_size: -
v_call: TRBV7-9
cdr3_aa: CASSLDRARAQYF

d_call: -
clone_size: many
v_call: TRBV7-2
cdr3_aa: CASSIQAGPYEKLFF

d_call: -
clone_size: -
v_call: TRBV12-3/TRBV12-4
cdr3_aa: CASLDLYGEQYF

d_call: TRBD1
clone_size: few
v_call: TRBV28
cdr3_aa: CASSPSGTANQETQYF

d_call: -
clone_size: few
v_call: TRBV29-1
cdr3_aa: CSATVVSVEQYF